Given below is one T cell receptor beta chain in context. Cohorts were assigned according to the clinical history that participants reported. Before being deemed recovered, Cohort 3 donors had two negative PCRs, clearance, or symptom resolution. The sample originates from a study of blood T cell repertoires in COVID-19. Per the original data handling: Reference gene primer amplification gave nucleated cell count estimates. Measured with immunoSEQ multiplex PCR; TCRdb has only the in-frame clones, and not every one. That table is the source of V, J and clone size, and D and trimming were worked out from the DNA. The table includes fewer than 450,000 clones, around nine tenths detected once. V shed 4 bases, J shed 5 bases, and the junction held 5 bases outside the gene matches. This CDR3 spans 13 amino acids. Germline V CDR1 and CDR2: MNHEY, SVGEGT.

The receptor was isolated from a woman aged 18-29 years who had recovered from COVID-19. The chain recombines TRBV6-2 or TRBV6-3 with TRBJ2-7; the match to TRBD1 covers 7 bases. Sample: PBMCs or T cells enriched from blood (not recorded which). The CDR3 loop is CASSFLQGHEQYF. CDR3 coding DNA: TGTGCCAGCAGTTTCCTACAGGGGCACGAGCAGTACTTC.